This T cell receptor beta chain was sequenced in a study of cytomegalovirus exposure and HLA in healthy donors. The overall study: In an early release, HLA-typed donors contributed tens of millions of unique TCR sequences.

PCR employed 60 Vbeta and 13 Jbeta primers. Generated by immunoSEQ multiplex PCR, the TCRdb table keeps only in-frame clones and is missing some. The sample lists 140,000 to 150,000 clones; 65% to 85% were seen once. About this clone: As yet, its antigen is unknown.

The study's findings and limits: Links to common viral pathogens appeared, in a later analysis, for several of the most significant clusters. Clonal expansion, a later analysis showed, was greater in HLA-associated TCR beta chains than in equally common others.

Germline CDR1 MGHRA, CDR2 YSYEKL. Deletions cut 4 bases from V and 5 bases from J, with 23 bases between. CDR3 size: 17 residues. Sampled while nominally healthy, donors likely had unrecorded immune exposures. This chain uses TRBV4-1 with TRBJ1-2; TRBD1 might be the D (6 bases). The specimen sequenced was PBMCs. The TCR sequence derives from a male donor in good health and CMV-seronegative. The CDR3 protein is CASSLRGNIKWEYGYTF. The DNA for the CDR3 is TGCGCCAGCAGCCTTAGGGGGAACATAAAATGGGAGTATGGCTACACCTTC.